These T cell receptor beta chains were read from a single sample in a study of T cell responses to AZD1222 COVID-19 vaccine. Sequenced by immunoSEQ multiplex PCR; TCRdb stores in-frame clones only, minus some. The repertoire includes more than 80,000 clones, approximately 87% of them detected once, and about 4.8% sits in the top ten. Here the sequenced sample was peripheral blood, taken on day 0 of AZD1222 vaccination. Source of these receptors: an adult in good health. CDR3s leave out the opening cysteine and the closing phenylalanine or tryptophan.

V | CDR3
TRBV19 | ASSIVPGNYGYT
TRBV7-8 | ASSLAGTSGTDTQY
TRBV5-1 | ASSSPSPEQF
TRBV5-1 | ASSRDVGADTQY
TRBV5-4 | ASSLGREDQPQH
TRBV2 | ASSVQGRRINQPQH
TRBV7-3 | ASSLGLAGGLDTQY
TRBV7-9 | ASSLTQGRGLTLH
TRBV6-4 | ASSETGGGSPLH
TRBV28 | ASSFSPGGKKDTQY
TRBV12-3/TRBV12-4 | ASSQGQTYEQY
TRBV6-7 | ASSPYLDRGDQETQY
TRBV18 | ASSVGTAQNIQY
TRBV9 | ASSSRDQANTGELF
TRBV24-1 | ATSDLRTGRETDTQY
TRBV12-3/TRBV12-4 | ASTYSGTGEQF
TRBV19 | ASSMAKGSYEQY
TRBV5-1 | ASSLAAQQETQY
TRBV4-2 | ASSQGWAAPEAF
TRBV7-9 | ASSFGGGYT
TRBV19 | ASSGQVYGNTIY
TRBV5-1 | ASSFPTGKGTLSTTDTQY
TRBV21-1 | ASSRQNYGYT
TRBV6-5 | ASSYEQFNSPLH
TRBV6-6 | ASSYYQRNTEAF
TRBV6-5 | ASSYQGAQGYT
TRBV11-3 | ASSPKTVSKGNEQF
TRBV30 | AWSRTGAADYGYT
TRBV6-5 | ASRTGSGTGELF
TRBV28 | ATLAGGADTQY
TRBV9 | ASSVGGFNSPLH
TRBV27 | ASSLSLAGIQQF
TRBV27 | ASSFTGGHTEAF
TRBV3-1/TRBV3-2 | ASSQESSGPGYT
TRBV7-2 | ASSFRVNNQPQH
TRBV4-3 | ASSPGVVVANYGYT
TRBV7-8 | ASSLAGYGSYEQY
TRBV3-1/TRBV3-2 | ASSQDGDRIGNTIY
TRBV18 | ASSSGIAGVEQF
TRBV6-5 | ASSYSTLRSSYEQY
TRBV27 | ASSLSIGFADTQY
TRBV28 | ASSLGGRYPDTQY
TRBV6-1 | ASSEAGGSSYEQY
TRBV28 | ASSAGDRMNEQF
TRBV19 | ASSIDSGRSSYNEQF
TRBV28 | ASSFNGYEQF
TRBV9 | ASSVGPGQQETQY
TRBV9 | ASSGNSGEQY
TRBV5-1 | ASSPEIRGRNSPLH
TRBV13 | ASSLNRGLDTQY
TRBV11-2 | ASRRTGIDAEAF
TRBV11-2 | ASSRLGRSSYNEQF
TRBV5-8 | ASSAPSGTSVREQY